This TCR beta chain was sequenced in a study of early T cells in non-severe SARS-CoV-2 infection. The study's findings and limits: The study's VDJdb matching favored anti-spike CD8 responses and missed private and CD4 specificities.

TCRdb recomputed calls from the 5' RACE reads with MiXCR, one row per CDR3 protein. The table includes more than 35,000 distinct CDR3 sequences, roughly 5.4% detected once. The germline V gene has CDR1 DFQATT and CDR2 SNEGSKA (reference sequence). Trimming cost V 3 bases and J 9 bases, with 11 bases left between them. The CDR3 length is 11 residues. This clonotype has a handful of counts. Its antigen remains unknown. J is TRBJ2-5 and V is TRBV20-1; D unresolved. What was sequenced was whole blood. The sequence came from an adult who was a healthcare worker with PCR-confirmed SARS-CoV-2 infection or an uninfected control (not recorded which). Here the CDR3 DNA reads TGCAGTGCTAGTGACCAGGCGGCCCAGTACTTC. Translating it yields CSASDQAAQYF.